The 7 T cell receptor beta chains reported below all come from one sample, sequenced in a study of cytomegalovirus exposure and HLA in healthy donors. Produced via immunoSEQ multiplex PCR; TCRdb's table is partial and in-frame only. This table holds 100,000 to 150,000 clones, roughly 90% found once. The sequencing input was PBMCs. The receptors shown here come from a woman younger than 30 in good health and CMV-seronegative.

The gene calls are TRBV10-2 and TRBJ2-1; D unclear. The germline V and J ends were trimmed by 3 bases and 4 bases, with 7 bases remaining between them. Per germline, CDR1 WSHSY and CDR2 SAAADI. This CDR3 is built from 13 residues. The CDR3 sequence: CASSELEYNEQFF. The CDR3 coding sequence is TGCGCCAGCAGTGAACTTGAATACAATGAGCAGTTCTTC.

This clone showed up just once. The chain couples TRBV4-1 to TRBJ2-4; 7 nucleotides line up with TRBD2. The germline gives CDR1 MGHRA, CDR2 YSYEKL. The V and J ends lost 2 bases and 0 bases, in that order; junction bases with no gene match: 4. CDR3 size: 16 residues. CDR3 DNA: TGCGCCAGCAGCCAAAGGAGCGGGGTAGCCAAAAACATTCAGTACTTC. Protein sequence: CASSQRSGVAKNIQYF.

J is TRBJ2-7 and V is TRBV2; D ambiguous. Trimming shortened V by 3 bases and J by 6 bases, and 15 bases separated the two germline ends. The germline V gene encodes CDR1 SNHLY and CDR2 FYNNEI. The CDR3 runs to 14 residues. DNA for the CDR3: TGTGCCAGCAGTGAGGCTAGTTGGTGGGTCGAGCAGTACTTC. This gives the protein CASSEASWWVEQYF.

The rearrangement links TRBV5-1 to TRBJ1-2, with TRBD1 matching over 9 bases. In germline, CDR1 is SGHRS, CDR2 YFSETQ. The CDR3 contains 15 residues. V dropped 3 bases and J dropped 6; count of bases not matched to a gene: 9. The chain's CDR3 is CASSSLQGASDGYTF. The CDR3 DNA sequence: TGCGCCAGCAGCTCCCTACAGGGGGCGTCGGATGGCTACACCTTC.

This clone was detected once. The chain joins TRBV5-6 to TRBJ1-3; D gene uncertain. Germline CDR1 is SGHDT and CDR2 is YYEEEE. Trimming stripped 2 bases from V and 0 bases from J, with 6 bases between. This CDR3 comprises 14 residues. CDR3 in DNA: TGTGCCAGCAGCTTTGGGAGCTCTGGAAACACCATATATTTT. Translated: CASSFGSSGNTIYF. The variable domain in full, with the rest retrieved from reference TRBV5-6 and TRBJ1-3, is DAGVTQSPTHLIKTRGQQVTLRCSPKSGHDTVSWYQQALGQGPQFIFQYYEEEERQRGNFPDRFSGHQFPNYSSELNVNALLLGDSALYLCASSFGSSGNTIYFGEGSWLTVV.

V and J are TRBV5-1 and TRBJ1-2, with 10 bases aligning to TRBD1. Germline CDR1 is SGHRS and CDR2 is YFSETQ. Trimming at V came to 4 bases and at J to 2 bases, leaving 5 bases not matched to a gene. The CDR3 runs to 15 residues. This CDR3 is CASSPGTGVNYGYTF. The CDR3 region has the DNA TGCGCCAGCAGCCCTGGGACAGGGGTGAACTATGGCTACACCTTC.

In its sample, this clone was seen a few times. The V and J genes are TRBV7-6 and TRBJ2-7, with 11 bases aligning to TRBD2. V lost 2 bases and J lost 5; bases outside the gene matches: 5. The germline V gene has CDR1 SGHVS and CDR2 FNYEAQ. This CDR3 has 15 amino acids. The CDR3 nucleotides are TGTGCCAGCAGCTTATTCCTAGCGGGAGGCAACGAGCAGTACTTC. Its translation is CASSLFLAGGNEQYF.